This T cell receptor beta chain is drawn from a study of early stage breast cancer tumors. Looking at the study overall: About 80% of the 16 invasive tumors were ER+, PR+ and HER2-. The ER+/PR+/HER2- tumors included roughly 8 ductal and a handful of lobular carcinomas. Approximately 9.4-fold was the mean read coverage per sample.

Germline-derived CDR1 and CDR2 are SEHNR and FQNEAQ (reference sequence). V was shortened by 8 bases and J by 5 bases, with 9 bases between the two germline ends. The CDR3 is 12 residues long. The study, taken as a whole, reports: Blood repertoires resembled normal breast more than tumor.

Data came from immunoSEQ multiplex PCR; TCRdb stores just in-frame clones and leaves some out. The sample lists some 6,000 clones; approximately 70% were seen once. With regard to this clone: Antigen specificity is unknown.

The chain carries TRBV7-9 and TRBJ2-2; D unclear. This TCR was sampled from a person aged 55 to 75 with breast cancer. Sample: normal breast tissue next to the tumor. CDR3 in DNA: TGTGCCAGCCCCCCCGGGACCGGGGAGCTGTTTTTT. It specifies CASPPGTGELFF.